A single sample is the source of the 30 T cell receptor beta chains below, sequenced in a study of CD8 T cells in ankylosing spondylitis (dated by TCRdb to the late 2010s). Libraries were built with 5' RACE. TCRdb names Illumina HiSeq 2500 as the instrument used. Using fastp trimming at Q25 and MiXCR clonotype assembly, TCRdb reanalyzed the public sequencing data and kept in-frame beta chains. Each entry merges the rows of one CDR3 protein and shows their most common DNA and genes. The sample includes approximately 350,000 distinct CDR3 sequences, with 20% to 25% observed a single time. Jointly, the top ten make up approximately 14% of the sample. The specimen sequenced was blood, either unsorted or a sorted T cell fraction (not recorded which). The receptors originated from a male donor with ankylosing spondylitis or in good health (not recorded which).

The CDR3 is CASSFGLAGAGWDTQYF. The CDR3 nucleotides read TGTGCCAGCAGCTTTGGACTAGCGGGAGCCGGGTGGGATACGCAGTATTTT. This sequence joins TRBV7-2 and TRBJ2-3; 13 bases align to TRBD2. Germline V gene data show CDR1 as SGHTA and CDR2 as FQGNSA. V lost 3 bases, J lost 6 bases, and 9 bases stayed unmatched. This CDR3 is built from 17 residues.

The gene calls are TRBV7-6 and TRBJ2-7, with 8 bases matching TRBD1. Germline values: CDR1 SGHVS, CDR2 FNYEAQ. The CDR3 is 15 amino acids. The ends lost 5 bases at V and 5 bases at J; junction bases unmatched: 11. CDR3 bases: TGTGCCAGCAGCACCCCCGACAGGGGTTTGGACGAGCAGTACTTC. The encoded protein is CASSTPDRGLDEQYF.

The sample holds many counts of this clonotype. V usage is TRBV12-3 or TRBV12-4 and J usage is TRBJ2-3; D possibly corresponds to TRBD2 (5 bases). The ends were cut back, 1 base at V and 4 bases at J, with 18 bases in the middle. The CDR3 is made up of 17 amino acids. The CDR3: CASSLVGLAPGADTQYF. Written as DNA, the CDR3 is TGTGCCAGCAGTTTAGTCGGCCTAGCACCTGGAGCAGATACGCAGTATTTT.

This chain links TRBV20-1 with TRBJ2-7; D may be TRBD1 or TRBD2 (5 bases each). Germline V gene data show CDR1 as DFQATT and CDR2 as SNEGSKA (reference sequence). Trimming removed 6 bases from V and 3 bases from J, with 24 bases in between. The CDR3 has 16 amino acids. In DNA, the CDR3 is TGCAGTGCCCCGAGATCCTCCGGGACCCACGACTACGAGCAGTACTTC. This sequence encodes CSAPRSSGTHDYEQYF.

To note about this clonotype: The germline gene is not matched at one end of the junction; a read error may be the cause. CDR3 residues: CANSGGSSGGTDTQYF. The CDR3 DNA reads TGTGCCAACAGTGGGGGGTCTAGCGGGGGCACAGATACGCAGTATTTT. J is TRBJ2-3 and V is TRBV2; 9 bases are shared with TRBD2. This CDR3 region has 16 residues. Germline lookup yields CDR1 SNHLY and CDR2 FYNNEI. Drawing the rest from reference TRBV2 and TRBJ2-3, the complete variable domain is EPEVTQTPSHQVTQMGQEVILRCVPISNHLYFYWYRQILGQKVEFLVSFYNNEISEKSEIFDDQFSVERPDGSNFTLKIRSTKLEDSAMYFCANSGGSSGGTDTQYFGPGTRLTVL.

This clonotype was observed a few times. As DNA, the CDR3 is TGTGCCAGCAGTCTGACACCTGAGAACACTGAAGCTTTCTTT. It encodes CASSLTPENTEAFF. The chain couples TRBV12-3 or TRBV12-4 to TRBJ1-1; D ambiguous. Deletions cut 5 bases from V and 1 base from J, with 11 bases between. This CDR3 region has 14 residues.

The gene calls are TRBV13 and TRBJ2-7, with D perhaps TRBD1 or TRBD2 (5 bases each). The CDR3 is made up of 15 amino acids. Between the trimmed V and J ends, which lost 0 bases and 1 base, there was a span of 10 bases. Germline V gene data show CDR1 as PRHDT and CDR2 as FYEKMQ (reference sequence). In DNA, the CDR3 is TGTGCCAGCAGCTTAGGGGGGGAATTGTCCTACGAGCAGTACTTC. Protein sequence: CASSLGGELSYEQYF.

This clonotype was seen more than once but under ten times. The gene calls are TRBV3-1 and TRBJ2-7, with D tentatively TRBD1 (6 bases). CDR1 is LGHDT, CDR2 YNNKEL, per germline (reference sequence). The CDR3 has 12 residues. Trimming shortened V by 5 bases and J by 6 bases, and 11 bases separated the two germline ends. The CDR3 sequence: CASSEPGAEQYF. In DNA form, the CDR3 reads TGTGCCAGCAGCGAGCCAGGGGCCGAGCAGTACTTC.

CDR3 bases: TGCAGTGCTAGCCTATGGGAGCTTGATAAGCAGTACTTC. It codes for CSASLWELDKQYF. The chain uses TRBV20-1 and TRBJ2-7, with TRBD2 as a possible D gene (5 bases). The germline gives CDR1 DFQATT, CDR2 SNEGSKA (reference sequence). The CDR3 has 13 residues. V was trimmed by 3 bases and J by 8 bases, leaving 17 bases between them.

This clonotype was seen only a few times. The CDR3 is CASSPVQGRTYEQYF. For the CDR3, the DNA is TGTGCCAGCAGCCCGGTCCAGGGCAGGACCTACGAGCAGTACTTC. The chain carries TRBV5-5 and TRBJ2-7, with a tentative D call TRBD1 (5 bases). This CDR3 region has 15 residues. V was shortened by 4 bases and J by 2 bases, with 16 bases between the two germline ends. Germline V gives CDR1 SGHKS, CDR2 YYEKEE (reference sequence).

This clonotype turned up a few times. The chain is built from TRBV12-3 or TRBV12-4 and TRBJ2-7; maybe TRBD1 (6 bases). V gave up 8 bases and J gave up 2 bases, with 13 bases separating them. This CDR3 has 13 amino acids. Here the CDR3 DNA reads TGTGCCAGCGGGTGGGACACCCCCTACGAGCAGTACTTC. Protein: CASGWDTPYEQYF.

This clonotype was detected only a few times. This rearrangement joins TRBV28 to TRBJ2-1, with D possibly matching TRBD2 (6 bases). This CDR3 spans 15 amino acids. Germline V lookup: CDR1 MDHEN, CDR2 SYDVKM. V shed 5 bases and J shed 3 bases, with 14 bases lying between them. The CDR3 DNA follows: TGTGCCAGCAGTCCGCGCGGGGCCCTCTACAATGAGCAGTTCTTC. This translates into CASSPRGALYNEQFF.

V gene TRBV10-3 combines with J gene TRBJ2-7; D is possibly TRBD2 (6 bases). Germline V CDR1 and CDR2: ENHRY, SYGVKD. The CDR3 has 11 amino acids. V dropped 2 bases and J dropped 9 bases, with 8 bases sitting between them. This CDR3 is CAISEPGGQYF. In DNA, the CDR3 is TGTGCCATCAGTGAGCCCGGGGGGCAGTACTTC.

This clonotype was detected a few times. The chain employs TRBV12-3 or TRBV12-4 and TRBJ2-7; D is uncertain. V was trimmed by 5 bases and J by 5 bases, leaving 10 bases between them. The CDR3 is 12 amino acids. The CDR3 DNA follows: TGTGCCAGCAGTCCCAGTTTCAACGAGCAGTACTTC. This gives the protein CASSPSFNEQYF.

The genes are TRBV27 and TRBJ2-1, with 8 nucleotides matching TRBD1. CDR3 length equals 15 residues. In germline, CDR1 is MNHEY, CDR2 SMNVEV (reference sequence). The V and J ends lost 5 bases and 5 bases, in that order; junction bases with no gene match: 8. Here the CDR3 DNA reads TGTGCCAGCAGTCTACCGGGACAGGACCACAATGAGCAGTTCTTC. Its translation: CASSLPGQDHNEQFF.

This clonotype has just a few counts. The DNA for the CDR3 is TGTGCCAGCAGCTCCCAGGGCTCGGGATACGAGCAGTACTTC. It encodes CASSSQGSGYEQYF. V and J are TRBV5-6 and TRBJ2-7; D might be TRBD1 or TRBD2, each matching 5 bases. CDR1 and CDR2 (germline): SGHDT, YYEEEE. This CDR3 spans 14 amino acids. V was cut by 3 bases and J by 4 bases, with 14 bases left in between.

The V and J genes are TRBV20-1 and TRBJ2-3; TRBD2 agrees at 9 bases. The CDR3 runs 16 residues. Germline loops: CDR1 DFQATT, CDR2 SNEGSKA (reference sequence). Trimming removed 0 bases from V and 1 base from J; junction bases left unmatched: 5. CDR3 residues: CSARDSASGGTDTQYF. The CDR3 nucleotides read TGCAGTGCTAGAGATTCGGCTAGCGGGGGCACAGATACGCAGTATTTT.

The J gene is TRBJ2-1, the V gene TRBV10-3; maybe TRBD2 (7 bases). With 7 bases removed from V and 7 bases from J, the gap between germline ends came to 20 bases. This CDR3 is 15 amino acids long. Germline V gene sequence: CDR1 ENHRY, CDR2 SYGVKD. CDR3 region: CAITERGSRGNEQFF. CDR3 nucleotides: TGTGCCATCACCGAGCGGGGATCAAGGGGGAATGAGCAGTTCTTC.

V usage is TRBV5-1 and J usage is TRBJ2-7, with a tentative D call TRBD1 (5 bases). Trimming took 4 bases from V and 8 from J, leaving 16 bases between them. Germline V CDR1 and CDR2: SGHRS, YFSETQ. The CDR3 runs to 13 residues. As DNA, the CDR3 is TGCGCCAGCAGCCCCGACAGAAGTACGAAGCAGTACTTC. The encoded protein is CASSPDRSTKQYF.

This sequence joins TRBV27 and TRBJ2-3; 8 nucleotides match TRBD2. CDR1 MNHEY and CDR2 SMNVEV come from the germline V gene (reference sequence). With V trimmed by 5 bases and J by 0 bases, 10 bases remained unmatched. CDR3 size: 17 residues. CDR3 loop: CASSKPKRGTSTDTQYF. The CDR3 DNA is TGTGCCAGCAGTAAACCGAAGCGGGGGACTAGCACAGATACGCAGTATTTT.

The genes are TRBV2 and TRBJ2-1; TRBD1 matches 8 bases. The CDR3 extends over 17 amino acids. Germline V CDR1 and CDR2: SNHLY, FYNNEI. V dropped 5 bases and J dropped 2; count of bases not matched to a gene: 11. The CDR3 DNA reads TGTGCCAGCAGTAACAGGCACAGGGGGGCGACCTACAATGAGCAGTTCTTC. Its protein product is CASSNRHRGATYNEQFF. Full variable domain (outside the CDR3, taken from reference TRBV2 and TRBJ2-1): EPEVTQTPSHQVTQMGQEVILRCVPISNHLYFYWYRQILGQKVEFLVSFYNNEISEKSEIFDDQFSVERPDGSNFTLKIRSTKLEDSAMYFCASSNRHRGATYNEQFFGPGTRLTVL.

This clonotype was recorded a few times. The rearrangement uses TRBV29-1 and TRBJ2-7; D assignment may be TRBD1 or TRBD2 (6 bases each). This CDR3 has 15 amino acids. Between the trimmed V and J ends, which lost 4 bases and 0 bases, there was a span of 16 bases. Per germline, CDR1 SQVTM and CDR2 ANQGSEA. Written as DNA, the CDR3 is TGCAGCGTTGGGGAGGTGGGGGCCGGCTCCTACGAGCAGTACTTC. It encodes CSVGEVGAGSYEQYF.

This clonotype was picked up one time. The chain uses TRBV29-1 and TRBJ2-7, with 8 bases identical to TRBD2. Germline V gene sequence: CDR1 SQVTM, CDR2 ANQGSEA. The CDR3 has 14 amino acids. V lost 7 bases to trimming and J lost 0 bases; unmatched junction nucleotides: 8. The chain's CDR3 is CSAQGAGGSYEQYF. CDR3 bases: TGCAGCGCCCAAGGGGCGGGGGGCTCCTACGAGCAGTACTTC.

This clonotype came up a few times. The chain employs TRBV15 and TRBJ2-3; 8 bases are shared with TRBD1. CDR1 LNHNV and CDR2 YYDKDF come from the germline V gene (reference sequence). CDR3 size: 16 residues. V shed 3 bases and J 4 bases; nucleotides not matched to a gene: 9. The CDR3 region has the DNA TGTGCCACCAGCAGTACCAGGGGGCGCGGAGCAGATACGCAGTATTTT. It specifies CATSSTRGRGADTQYF.

Concerning this clonotype: This may be a read error: a much more frequent sequence differs by one nucleotide. The chain uses TRBV6-4 and TRBJ2-1; no definite D call. Germline V gene lookup returns CDR1 MRHNA and CDR2 SNTAGT. V dropped 6 bases and J dropped 0 bases, with 3 bases sitting between them. The CDR3 consists of 12 residues. CDR3 sequence (DNA): TGTGCCAGCAGACCCTCCTACAATGAGCAGTTCTTC. It encodes CASRPSYNEQFF.

The chain joins TRBV7-9 to TRBJ2-1; 7 bases are a match to TRBD2. V trimming: 0 bases; J trimming: 7 bases; junction bases outside the gene matches: 9. Germline V gene lookup returns CDR1 SEHNR and CDR2 FQNEAQ (reference sequence). The CDR3 runs to 16 residues. CDR3 sequence: CASSLAGGEGHNEQFF. Written as DNA, the CDR3 is TGTGCCAGCAGCTTAGCCGGCGGGGAGGGTCATAATGAGCAGTTCTTC.

This chain uses TRBV5-5 with TRBJ2-7; D remains ambiguous. CDR3 length: 13 amino acids. Trimming took 1 base from V and 7 from J, leaving 12 bases between them. Germline loops: CDR1 SGHKS, CDR2 YYEKEE (reference sequence). CDR3 in amino acids: CASSLIHSGEQYF. As DNA, the CDR3 is TGTGCCAGCAGCTTGATACACTCCGGGGAGCAGTACTTC.

This clonotype showed up just a few times. The chain links TRBV9 to TRBJ2-1, with 11 positions matching TRBD2. CDR3 length: 17 residues. J lost 3 bases, V lost 0 bases, and 5 bases had no gene match. Per germline, CDR1 SGDLS and CDR2 YYNGEE. CDR3 DNA: TGTGCCAGCAGCGTAGTAGCGGGGGGGACGGTCTACAATGAGCAGTTCTTC. Translation gives CASSVVAGGTVYNEQFF.

A few counts support this clonotype. The rearrangement uses TRBV20-1 and TRBJ1-2; 11 positions agree with TRBD1. Germline loops: CDR1 DFQATT, CDR2 SNEGSKA (reference sequence). The length of the CDR3 is 15 residues. Trimming removed 0 bases from V and 8 bases from J; junction bases left unmatched: 8. CDR3 nucleotides: TGCAGTGCTAGAGATTTGGGACAGGGGGTAGGGGGCTACACCTTC. Amino acids: CSARDLGQGVGGYTF.

V and J are TRBV12-3 or TRBV12-4 and TRBJ2-3; no clear D gene. Between the trimmed V and J ends, which lost 7 bases and 1 base, there was a span of 6 bases. The CDR3 extends over 12 amino acids. The CDR3 here is CASTPRTDTQYF. Written as DNA, the CDR3 is TGTGCCAGCACTCCGCGCACAGATACGCAGTATTTT.